This TCR beta chain derives from a study of blood T cell repertoires in COVID-19. For the study at large: Material from acute and convalescent COVID-19 was sourced from the United States, Italy and Spain.

This CDR3 is built from 13 residues. Germline values: CDR1 MNHEY, CDR2 SVGEGT. V lost 6 bases and J lost 4; bases outside the gene matches: 4. The data were produced by immunoSEQ multiplex PCR, yet TCRdb's version contains in-frame clones alone and is incomplete. This table holds around 59,000 clones, 81% found once. Sequencing was performed on peripheral blood. The receptor was derived from a woman older than 75 with active or convalescent COVID-19. The rearrangement uses TRBV6-2 or TRBV6-3 and TRBJ1-2, with TRBD1 matching 8 bases. CDR3: CASSRTGSYGYTF. CDR3 DNA sequence: TGTGCCAGCAGCCGGACAGGGTCCTATGGCTACACCTTC.